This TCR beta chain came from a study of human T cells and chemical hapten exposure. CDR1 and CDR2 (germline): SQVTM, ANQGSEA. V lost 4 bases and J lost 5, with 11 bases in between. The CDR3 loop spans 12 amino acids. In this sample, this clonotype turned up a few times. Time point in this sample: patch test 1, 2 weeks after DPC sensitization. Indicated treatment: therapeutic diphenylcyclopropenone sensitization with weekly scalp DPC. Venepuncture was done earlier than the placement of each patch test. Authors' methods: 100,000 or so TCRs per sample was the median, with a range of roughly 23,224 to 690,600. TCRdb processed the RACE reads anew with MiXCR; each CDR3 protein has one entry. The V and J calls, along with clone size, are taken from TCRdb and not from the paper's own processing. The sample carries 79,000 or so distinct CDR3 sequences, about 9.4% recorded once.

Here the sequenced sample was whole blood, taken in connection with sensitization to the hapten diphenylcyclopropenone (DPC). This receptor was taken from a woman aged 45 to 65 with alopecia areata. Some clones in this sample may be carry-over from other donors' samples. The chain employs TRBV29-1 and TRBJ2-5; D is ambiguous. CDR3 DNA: TGCAGCGTTGCTGTGGCTTCGGAGACCCAGTACTTC. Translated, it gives CSVAVASETQYF.